This T cell receptor beta chain is drawn from a study of immune characterization of retroperitoneal liposarcoma (dated by TCRdb to between 2019 and 2020). The library was made by PCR. Sequencing was performed on a NextSeq 500. TCRdb reran the public reads through fastp at Q25 and MiXCR, keeping productive beta chains. Under each unique CDR3 protein, matching rows form one entry showing the most common genes and DNA. Within this sample are approximately 10,000 distinct CDR3 sequences, with approximately 25% of them counted one time only. The ten largest clones capture around 9% of the sample. From cysteine to phenylalanine, the CDR3 is 14 amino acids long. Kept here is only the CDR3 DNA, which spans 42 bases and is read in frame from base 1. Via the germline V gene, CDR1 is MNHEY and CDR2 SVGAGI. Comments on this clonotype: What antigen it recognizes has not been identified. Per-base qualities were not stored, and no clone one base away is much larger.

The sequenced material came from tumor tissue. Recombination linked TRBV6-5 to TRBJ2-5; the D gene is possibly TRBD1 or TRBD2, each agreeing over 6 bases. The end of the DNA is better explained by TRBJ2-7, so the J call may be wrong. The source is a female donor with retroperitoneal liposarcoma. Read as DNA, the sequence is TGTGCCAGCAGTTACTCGGGGGGCATCTACGAGCAGTACTTC. Its protein product is CASSYSGGIYEQYF.